Below, 29 T cell receptor beta chains from the same sample are listed, as sequenced in a study of blood T cell repertoires in COVID-19. The table came from immunoSEQ multiplex PCR; TCRdb's copy has only in-frame clones and leaves some out. Altogether 100,000 to 150,000 clones are present, around 82% being singletons, with the ten largest covering roughly a sixth. The source material was peripheral blood. These receptors came from a young man with COVID-19, enrolled during active disease.

The chain is built from TRBV28 and TRBJ1-2, with no clear D. This CDR3 has 15 residues. V was shortened by 8 bases and J by 4 bases, with 20 bases between the two germline ends. Germline values: CDR1 MDHEN, CDR2 SYDVKM. CDR3 DNA sequence: TGTGCCAGCGATAACCTCTTAATTGGCGGCTATGGCTACACCTTC. This translates into CASDNLLIGGYGYTF.

With regard to this clone: One end of the junction varies from germline; a read error may be responsible. The rearrangement joins TRBV30 to TRBJ2-2; 12 nucleotides match TRBD1. CDR1 and CDR2 from the germline V gene are GTSNPN and SVGIG (reference sequence). The CDR3 runs 15 residues. The CDR3 DNA is TGTGCCCGGAGTACGGGACAGGGGGCGACCGGGGAGCTGTTTTTT. Translated, it gives CARSTGQGATGELFF.

V is TRBV29-1 and J is TRBJ1-5; 9 bases line up with TRBD1. V shed 4 bases, J shed 5 bases, and the junction held 6 bases outside the gene matches. The CDR3 covers 14 residues. Germline loops: CDR1 SQVTM, CDR2 ANQGSEA. The CDR3 DNA reads as TGCAGCGTTGTGGACAGGGGAAGGGATCAGCCCCAGCATTTT. This codes for CSVVDRGRDQPQHF.

The chain recombines TRBV28 with TRBJ2-7; D is possibly TRBD1 (6 bases). Germline CDR1 and CDR2: MDHEN and SYDVKM. V lost 3 bases and J lost 1, with 19 bases in between. The CDR3 covers 17 residues. CDR3 residues: CASSFYLGDTSSYEQYF. The CDR3 nucleotides read TGTGCCAGCAGTTTTTATTTAGGGGACACGAGTTCCTACGAGCAGTACTTC.

The chain links TRBV9 to TRBJ1-1; TRBD1 matches 8 bases. The V gene's germline CDR1 is SGDLS and CDR2 YYNGEE. The CDR3 spans 16 residues. V shed 2 bases and J 1 base; nucleotides not matched to a gene: 7. Written as DNA, the CDR3 is TGTGCCAGCAGCGTGGGCCCCGGGACAGGGAACACTGAAGCTTTCTTT. Its translation is CASSVGPGTGNTEAFF.

V usage is TRBV7-3 and J usage is TRBJ2-1; D may be TRBD1 (6 bases). V was pared by 1 base and J by 10 bases, with 11 bases between. The CDR3 runs 13 residues. Germline V gives CDR1 SGHTA, CDR2 FQGTGA. The CDR3 sequence: CASSLRQEGEQFF. In DNA, the CDR3 is TGTGCCAGCAGCTTAAGACAGGAAGGGGAGCAGTTCTTC.

The rearrangement joins TRBV28 to TRBJ2-7, with 7 bases fitting TRBD1. Germline trimming cut 8 bases from V and 1 base from J; bases unmatched to any gene: 8. In germline, CDR1 is MDHEN, CDR2 SYDVKM. The CDR3 runs 14 residues. As DNA, the CDR3 is TGTGCCAGCTCCATCCCGGGACAGTCCTACGAGCAGTACTTC. It translates to CASSIPGQSYEQYF.

The chain recombines TRBV15 with TRBJ1-2, with D perhaps TRBD1 (5 bases). Germline V lookup: CDR1 LNHNV, CDR2 YYDKDF (reference sequence). With 0 bases removed from V and 6 bases from J, the gap between germline ends came to 14 bases. The CDR3 sequence is 15 residues long. CDR3 sequence: CATSRDRGRVHGYTF. CDR3 nucleotide sequence: TGTGCCACCAGCAGAGATAGAGGCAGGGTCCATGGCTACACCTTC.

The V and J genes are TRBV5-1 and TRBJ1-1; possibly TRBD1 for D (5 bases). V was cut by 0 bases and J by 3 bases, with 9 bases left in between. The CDR3 totals 14 residues. Germline V lookup: CDR1 SGHRS, CDR2 YFSETQ. The CDR3 here is CASSLEQAHTEAFF. The DNA for the CDR3 is TGCGCCAGCAGCTTGGAACAGGCGCACACTGAAGCTTTCTTT. Looking up the rest from reference TRBV5-1 and TRBJ1-1 gives the full variable domain: KAGVTQTPRYLIKTRGQQVTLSCSPISGHRSVSWYQQTPGQGLQFLFEYFSETQRNKGNFPGRFSGRQFSNSRSEMNVSTLELGDSALYLCASSLEQAHTEAFFGQGTRLTVV.

V is TRBV5-3 and J is TRBJ1-5; the match to TRBD1 covers 7 bases. TRBV5-3 is given ORF status, its function remaining uncertain. The CDR3 contains 16 residues. The trim removed 4 bases at V and 2 bases at J, leaving 9 bases unmatched. CDR3 residues: CARSLDRAQRNQPQHF. DNA for the CDR3: TGTGCCAGAAGCCTCGACAGGGCCCAGCGCAATCAGCCCCAGCATTTT.

This clone was found a few times. The V and J genes are TRBV9 and TRBJ1-4; 9 nucleotides align to TRBD1. The germline CDR1 and CDR2 sequences are SGDLS and YYNGEE. The J segment lost 7 bases and the V segment lost 0 bases, leaving 1 base of the junction unmatched. CDR3 length: 14 residues. In nucleotides, the CDR3 is TGTGCCAGCAGCGTAGAGGACAGGGGTGAAAAACTGTTTTTT. Its protein is CASSVEDRGEKLFF.

This chain connects TRBV10-3 to TRBJ1-3, with 7 bases identical to TRBD1. Trimming cost V 7 bases and J 3 bases; bases outside gene matches: 15. The CDR3 length is 17 residues. Per germline, CDR1 ENHRY and CDR2 SYGVKD. CDR3: CAITRGLIGDSGNTIYF. The CDR3 region has the DNA TGTGCCATCACCAGAGGGCTCATCGGGGACAGTGGAAACACCATATATTTT.

The rearrangement joins TRBV2 to TRBJ1-4; unclear D gene. Germline-derived CDR1 and CDR2 are SNHLY and FYNNEI. This CDR3 spans 14 amino acids. V was trimmed by 8 bases and J by 0 bases, leaving 10 bases between them. CDR3 loop: CASRLEATNEKLFF. For the CDR3, the DNA is TGTGCCAGCCGACTGGAGGCAACTAATGAAAAACTGTTTTTT.

The genes are TRBV18 and TRBJ1-4, with 11 bases that match TRBD1. V shed 5 bases and J 8 bases; nucleotides not matched to a gene: 10. This CDR3 is built from 16 residues. The V gene's germline CDR1 is KGHSH and CDR2 LQKENI. The CDR3 sequence is CASSIRTGGDTEKLFF. The DNA of the CDR3 is TGTGCCAGCTCAATTAGGACAGGGGGCGACACGGAAAAACTGTTTTTT. Full variable domain (missing parts from reference TRBV18 and TRBJ1-4): NAGVMQNPRHLVRRRGQEARLRCSPMKGHSHVYWYRQLPEEGLKFMVYLQKENIIDESGMPKERFSAEFPKEGPSILRIQQVVRGDSAAYFCASSIRTGGDTEKLFFGSGTQLSVL.

The rearrangement uses TRBV18 and TRBJ1-4, with TRBD1 as a possible D gene (6 bases). V was shortened by 0 bases and J by 5 bases, with 10 bases between the two germline ends. The CDR3 is 15 amino acids. Germline CDR1 is KGHSH and CDR2 is LQKENI. The CDR3, as DNA: TGTGCCAGCTCACCACCATCTAGGGGGAATGAAAAACTGTTTTTT. This sequence encodes CASSPPSRGNEKLFF.

V usage is TRBV19 and J usage is TRBJ2-1, with D perhaps matching TRBD2 (5 bases). V lost 5 bases and J lost 7, with 12 bases in between. The CDR3 covers 13 residues. Germline V gene sequence: CDR1 LNHDA, CDR2 SQIVND (reference sequence). The CDR3 region has the DNA TGTGCCAGTAGTGTCACTAGTTTGAATGAGCAGTTCTTC. The encoded protein is CASSVTSLNEQFF.

The chain combines TRBV5-8 with TRBJ1-2, with 9 bases that match TRBD1. With 6 bases clipped from V and 7 bases from J, the junction kept 13 bases outside the gene matches. This CDR3 spans 15 amino acids. The germline gives CDR1 SGHTS, CDR2 YDEGEE. In DNA, the CDR3 is TGTGCCAGCACCCTCAGGGGACAGGGTTTGGTTGGCTACACCTTC. Its translation is CASTLRGQGLVGYTF.

The chain joins TRBV9 to TRBJ2-7, with D possibly matching TRBD1 (5 bases). The germline gives CDR1 SGDLS, CDR2 YYNGEE. This CDR3 is built from 15 residues. With 0 bases removed from V and 4 bases from J, the gap between germline ends came to 14 bases. The CDR3 sequence: CASSVDNAGSYEQYF. DNA for the CDR3: TGTGCCAGCAGCGTAGATAACGCAGGGTCTTACGAGCAGTACTTC.

This clone has a count of ten or more. The chain links TRBV7-9 to TRBJ2-7; the match to TRBD1 covers 7 bases. V was clipped by 4 bases and J by 5 bases; unmatched bases: 11. In germline, CDR1 is SEHNR, CDR2 FQNEAQ (reference sequence). The CDR3 extends over 15 amino acids. The CDR3 bases are TGTGCCAGCAGCTCCAAGACAGGGCTTAACGACGAGCAGTACTTC. The encoded protein is CASSSKTGLNDEQYF.

The chain carries TRBV10-1 and TRBJ2-2; TRBD2 matches 10 bases. V lost 2 bases, J lost 3 bases, and 0 bases stayed unmatched. Per the germline V gene, CDR1 is WNHNN and CDR2 is SYGVQD (reference sequence). This CDR3 is 15 amino acids long. CDR3: CASSESGRDTGELFF. The CDR3 DNA reads TGCGCCAGCAGTGAGAGCGGGAGGGACACCGGGGAGCTGTTTTTT.

V usage is TRBV4-3 and J usage is TRBJ2-7; D might be TRBD1 (6 bases). CDR3 length: 15 residues. V gave up 4 bases and J gave up 5 bases, with 18 bases separating them. CDR1 is LGHNA and CDR2 is YSLEER in the germline V gene. CDR3 sequence (DNA): TGCGCCAGCAGCCGAGGACAGCCGGGCAGGGACGAGCAGTACTTC. This sequence encodes CASSRGQPGRDEQYF.

The rearrangement joins TRBV6-5 to TRBJ1-3; 7 nucleotides agree with TRBD1. The V segment lost 0 bases and the J segment 5 bases; nucleotides outside the gene matches: 7. Germline loops: CDR1 MNHEY, CDR2 SVGAGI. There are 16 residues in the CDR3. In DNA, the CDR3 is TGTGCCAGCAGTTACTCGACGAAACAGGGGAGAAACACCATATATTTT. This codes for CASSYSTKQGRNTIYF.

V usage is TRBV5-1 and J usage is TRBJ2-2; TRBD2 agrees at 13 bases. The ends lost 4 bases at V and 6 bases at J; junction bases unmatched: 18. This CDR3 region has 20 residues. Germline CDR1 SGHRS, CDR2 YFSETQ. CDR3 coding DNA: TGCGCCAGCAGCGGTCCGGGACTAGCGGGATTTACCTCCCCCGCCGGGGAGCTGTTTTTT. Its translation: CASSGPGLAGFTSPAGELFF.

The rearrangement uses TRBV12-3 or TRBV12-4 and TRBJ2-4; 11 nucleotides align to TRBD2. With V trimmed by 3 bases and J by 13 bases, 5 bases remained unmatched. The CDR3 sequence is 13 residues long. Here the CDR3 DNA reads TGTGCCAGCAGTTTTAAGACTAGCGGGGCCCAGTACTTC. Translation gives CASSFKTSGAQYF.

This clone was found once. V gene TRBV4-3 combines with J gene TRBJ2-3; 9 bases agree with TRBD2. Germline V gene sequence: CDR1 LGHNA, CDR2 YSLEER. The junction had 13 bases not matched to a gene; V was cut back by 4 bases and J by 2 bases. The CDR3 is made up of 18 amino acids. The CDR3 sequence is CASSPGRRGGFNTDTQYF. The CDR3 DNA follows: TGCGCCAGCAGCCCTGGGAGGCGGGGGGGTTTTAACACAGATACGCAGTATTTT.

V gene TRBV5-6 combines with J gene TRBJ2-1; no reliable D call. The ends were cut back, 0 bases at V and 2 bases at J, with 9 bases in the middle. The V gene's germline CDR1 is SGHDT and CDR2 YYEEEE. CDR3 size: 15 residues. The CDR3 DNA is TGTGCCAGCAGCTTGGATCCAGGTACCTACAATGAGCAGTTCTTC. This codes for CASSLDPGTYNEQFF.

This chain links TRBV7-6 with TRBJ1-1, with D perhaps matching TRBD1 (6 bases). This CDR3 has 15 amino acids. Germline V lookup: CDR1 SGHVS, CDR2 FNYEAQ. V was clipped by 1 base and J by 3 bases, with 12 bases between them. CDR3 bases: TGTGCCAGCAGCTTAGGCAGGGAGGGGGACACTGAAGCTTTCTTT. It is translated as CASSLGREGDTEAFF.

Only one count was recorded for this clone. This chain connects TRBV7-2 to TRBJ2-7, with TRBD1 identical over 8 bases. Germline CDR1 reads SGHTA; CDR2 reads FQGNSA. The CDR3 has 17 residues. The J segment lost 0 bases and the V segment lost 1 base, leaving 8 bases of the junction unmatched. The CDR3 protein is CASSLVEGGQASYEQYF. The CDR3 DNA sequence: TGTGCCAGCAGCTTAGTCGAAGGGGGACAGGCCTCCTACGAGCAGTACTTC.

The CDR3 here is CASSLGSGGGETQYF. CDR3 DNA: TGCGCCAGCAGCTTGGGTAGCGGGGGCGGAGAGACCCAGTACTTC. The V call is TRBV5-1, the J call TRBJ2-5; 9 nucleotides match TRBD2. The germline V gene has CDR1 SGHRS and CDR2 YFSETQ. The V segment lost 0 bases and the J segment 4 bases; nucleotides outside the gene matches: 4. The CDR3 is 15 residues long.